The 9 T cell receptor beta chains below were found in one sample sequenced in a study of T cell responses to AZD1222 COVID-19 vaccine. Generated by immunoSEQ multiplex PCR, the TCRdb table keeps only in-frame clones and is missing some. Of 85,000 to 100,000 clones in the sample, roughly nine tenths are singletons; the top ten hold roughly 5.1%. The source material was peripheral blood, sampled 28 days after the second AZD1222 dose. The origin of the receptors is an adult who received the AZD1222 COVID-19 vaccine.

The gene calls are TRBV6-6 and TRBJ1-3; D unresolved. Trimming cost V 7 bases and J 0 bases, with 4 bases left between them. Germline V CDR1 and CDR2: MNHNY, SVGAGI (reference sequence). This CDR3 has 12 amino acids. CDR3 bases: TGTGCCAGCATAACCTCTGGAAACACCATATATTTT. This translates into CASITSGNTIYF.

DNA of the CDR3: TGCAGTGCTAGTCCGACGGGAGAGACCCAGTACTTC. It is translated as CSASPTGETQYF. The V and J genes are TRBV20-1 and TRBJ2-5; D gene unclear. This CDR3 has 12 amino acids. V was shortened by 3 bases and J by 4 bases, with 9 bases between the two germline ends. CDR1 and CDR2 from the germline V gene are DFQATT and SNEGSKA (reference sequence).

The rearrangement joins TRBV11-1 to TRBJ2-2; a weak D match, TRBD2 (6 bases). Trimming shortened V by 1 base and J by 0 bases, and 6 bases separated the two germline ends. The CDR3 is 15 residues long. CDR1 SGHAT and CDR2 FQDESV come from the germline V gene (reference sequence). Here the CDR3 reads CASSLGLANTGELFF. CDR3 coding DNA: TGTGCCAGCAGCTTAGGACTAGCGAACACCGGGGAGCTGTTTTTT.

The chain recombines TRBV7-2 with TRBJ1-2; D gene ambiguous. The CDR3 has 15 amino acids. The germline V gene encodes CDR1 SGHTA and CDR2 FQGNSA. Trimming left V 1 base short and J 0 bases short, with 9 bases between. The DNA of the CDR3 is TGTGCCAGCAGCTTAGACCACATCACTAACTATGGCTACACCTTC. The encoded protein is CASSLDHITNYGYTF.

The chain is built from TRBV11-1 and TRBJ2-2; the match to TRBD1 covers 9 bases. Germline V gives CDR1 SGHAT, CDR2 FQDESV (reference sequence). This CDR3 has 16 residues. V dropped 3 bases and J dropped 3; count of bases not matched to a gene: 5. The CDR3 sequence: CASSLLQGADTGELFF. The CDR3 region has the DNA TGTGCCAGCAGCTTGCTACAGGGGGCAGACACCGGGGAGCTGTTTTTT.

The chain uses TRBV9 and TRBJ1-3, with D uncertain. Germline CDR1 reads SGDLS; CDR2 reads YYNGEE. The CDR3 has 16 amino acids. The V end lost 3 bases, the J end lost 2 bases, and 15 bases lay between the germline ends. CDR3 sequence (DNA): TGTGCCAGCAGCGGAGGTTTTGCGGCCACTGGAAACACCATATATTTT. Translation: CASSGGFAATGNTIYF.

The rearrangement links TRBV6-5 to TRBJ1-4; weak D call: TRBD1 (5 bases). Trimming removed 5 bases from V and 4 bases from J, with 14 bases in between. The CDR3 runs 15 residues. CDR1 and CDR2 from the germline V gene are MNHEY and SVGAGI. The chain's CDR3 is CASSSVTEDNEKLFF. The DNA for the CDR3 is TGTGCCAGCAGTAGCGTGACAGAGGATAATGAAAAACTGTTTTTT.

This rearrangement joins TRBV2 to TRBJ1-2, with a tentative D call TRBD1 (5 bases). From germline, CDR1 is SNHLY and CDR2 FYNNEI. This CDR3 comprises 14 residues. Trimming took off 6 bases at V and 4 bases at J, with 15 bases between the two ends. The CDR3: CASRRQGSRYGYTF. CDR3 DNA sequence: TGTGCCAGCAGACGTCAGGGATCGCGCTATGGCTACACCTTC.

This clone was found a few times. This rearrangement joins TRBV4-1 to TRBJ2-2, with D unclear. The CDR3 contains 15 residues. CDR1 is MGHRA and CDR2 is YSYEKL in the germline V gene. V was shortened by 1 base and J by 1 base, with 7 bases between the two germline ends. CDR3 protein: CASSQVAVNTGELFF. DNA for the CDR3: TGCGCCAGCAGCCAAGTCGCTGTGAACACCGGGGAGCTGTTTTTT.